This paragraph covers one TCR beta chain sequence. Antigen specificity is unknown. The data belong to a study of T cell responses to AZD1222 COVID-19 vaccine. Findings and limits, study-wide: Only 5 to 7 AZD1222 recipients were seropositive at baseline.

Germline CDR1 LNHDA, CDR2 SQIVND (reference sequence). This CDR3 contains 15 residues. J gave up 4 bases and V 4 bases, and 3 bases lay outside the gene matches. Profiled with immunoSEQ multiplex PCR; TCRdb holds only in-frame clones, not every one. The table shows 85,000 to 100,000 clones, with 85% to 90% occurring only once. This receptor was taken from an adult who received the AZD1222 COVID-19 vaccine. The sample here was peripheral blood, taken 28 days after the second AZD1222 dose. This sequence joins TRBV19 and TRBJ1-5; 11 bases map to TRBD1. The CDR3 reads CASSSRDRGNQPQHF. The CDR3 coding sequence is TGTGCCAGTAGTAGCAGGGACAGGGGGAATCAGCCCCAGCATTTT.